The present T cell receptor (beta chain) was sequenced within a study of blood T cells in healthy people across ages. Primers used in a second PCR of roughly 6 to 12 cycles were a sample-barcoded 5' primer and a J-beta primer mix. The template-switch adaptor was a 5' adaptor with 12 random nucleotides. It tagged each cDNA molecule. From each sample, at least 2.5 million paired-end reads containing CDR3 were obtained. One entry per CDR3 protein, called by TCRdb with MiXCR from the 5' RACE reads. Here the sample spans 650,000 to 700,000 distinct CDR3 sequences, 32% being singletons. General study results and limits: Possibly confounding the expanded clonotype changes was the fact that donor CMV status was unknown.

The table lists this clonotype with many counts. Its antigen remains unidentified. J gave up 8 bases and V 3 bases, and 10 bases lay outside the gene matches. This CDR3 has 16 residues. Germline CDR1 reads SNHLY; CDR2 reads FYNNEI. Total RNA, at least 5 micrograms per sample, was extracted from PBMCs. The sample taken for sequencing was blood. The TCR sequence derives from an elderly woman in good health. The chain carries TRBV2 and TRBJ2-1, with 10 positions matching TRBD2. The CDR3 reads CASSEILAGARDEQFF. In DNA form, the CDR3 reads TGTGCCAGCAGTGAGATTCTAGCGGGGGCCAGGGATGAGCAGTTCTTC. The full variable domain, in which reference TRBV2 and TRBJ2-1 provide the parts outside the CDR3, is EPEVTQTPSHQVTQMGQEVILRCVPISNHLYFYWYRQILGQKVEFLVSFYNNEISEKSEIFDDQFSVERPDGSNFTLKIRSTKLEDSAMYFCASSEILAGARDEQFFGPGTRLTVL.